The source of this T cell receptor beta chain is a study of T cells after yellow fever vaccination. About the research overall: Where fractions had low cell numbers, libraries were prepared from them with the SMART-Seq v4 Ultra Low Input RNA kit. Study-wide results and limits: Most primary-vaccination clones recurred post-booster (more than 95% CD4, over 70% CD8). Abundant clonotypes from the bulk population could have been carried over as contaminants into FACS-sorted repertoires. Overall, a small share of clonotypes was seen in both CD4 and CD8 compartments.

Trimming stripped 4 bases from V and 6 bases from J, with 17 bases between. Germline loops: CDR1 SGHRS, CDR2 YFSETQ. The CDR3 length is 14 residues. TCRdb re-called the 5' RACE reads through MiXCR, storing one row per CDR3 protein. The sample carries 110,000 or so distinct CDR3 sequences, roughly 6.8% recorded once. This clonotype showed up many times. Its antigen remains unidentified. This sequence was found in a man aged 18 to 29 who received the YFV17D yellow fever vaccine. V and J are TRBV5-1 and TRBJ2-7; D might be TRBD1 (5 bases). The material was CD4+ T cells sorted from PBMCs, obtained roughly 45 days after the first yellow fever vaccination. The CDR3: CASSISGPRGEQYV. CDR3 nucleotides: TGCGCCAGCAGCATCTCGGGCCCTAGGGGCGAGCAGTACGTC.